The 25 T cell receptor beta chains listed next were all sequenced from one sample in a study of cytotoxic CD8 clonotypes in ibrutinib-treated CLL. The protocol was immunoSEQ multiplex PCR, while the TCRdb copy is restricted to in-frame clones and leaves out a portion. The table shows approximately 30,000 clones, with around 63% occurring only once. The specimen comprised PBMCs, sampled after 24 months of ibrutinib treatment. These receptor sequences come from a human donor with chronic lymphocytic leukemia.

The sample holds one count of this clone. The chain combines TRBV29-1 with TRBJ2-7, with 10 nucleotides matching TRBD1. The V and J ends lost 4 bases and 5 bases, in that order; junction bases with no gene match: 8. CDR3 length equals 14 residues. The germline V gene encodes CDR1 SQVTM and CDR2 ANQGSEA. CDR3 in amino acids: CSVGWGGQGNEQYF. Here the CDR3 DNA reads TGCAGCGTTGGTTGGGGGGGACAGGGGAACGAGCAGTACTTC.

This clone turned up a few times. The chain uses TRBV14 and TRBJ2-2; D is unclear. Trimming took 0 bases from V and 4 from J, leaving 9 bases between them. CDR1 is SGHDN and CDR2 is FVKESK in the germline V gene. This CDR3 is 15 amino acids long. The chain's CDR3 is CASSQDSRSTGELFF. In nucleotides, the CDR3 is TGTGCCAGCAGCCAAGACAGCAGGTCCACCGGGGAGCTGTTTTTT.

V usage is TRBV12-5 and J usage is TRBJ2-1; D uncertain. The CDR3 loop spans 15 amino acids. V lost 6 bases and J 1 base, leaving 13 bases between the germline ends. CDR1 LGHNT and CDR2 FRNRAP come from the germline V gene. This CDR3 reads CASGAGGTSYNEQFF. For the CDR3, the DNA is TGTGCTAGTGGGGCTGGCGGTACTTCCTACAATGAGCAGTTCTTC.

The rearrangement links TRBV27 to TRBJ1-1; D unclear. This CDR3 contains 14 residues. V was cut by 2 bases and J by 1 base, with 8 bases left in between. CDR1 and CDR2 from the germline V gene are MNHEY and SMNVEV (reference sequence). As DNA, the CDR3 is TGTGCCAGCAGTTTAGGAGACGGGAACACTGAAGCTTTCTTT. Amino acid sequence: CASSLGDGNTEAFF.

The rearrangement joins TRBV28 to TRBJ2-2; the D is unclear. From germline, CDR1 is MDHEN and CDR2 SYDVKM. The CDR3 consists of 12 residues. The V gene lost 6 bases and the J gene lost 1 base, with 3 bases spanning the gap. CDR3 sequence (DNA): TGTGCCAGCAGCCTGAACACCGGGGAGCTGTTTTTT. Residues: CASSLNTGELFF.

This clone has just a few counts. The rearrangement links TRBV7-3 to TRBJ2-3; D gene ambiguous. Germline V gene lookup returns CDR1 SGHTA and CDR2 FQGTGA. The CDR3 contains 18 residues. V was trimmed by 4 bases and J by 0 bases, leaving 20 bases between them. This CDR3 reads CASSSTAWTTASTDTQYF. The CDR3, as DNA: TGTGCCAGCAGCTCAACCGCATGGACGACGGCCAGCACAGATACGCAGTATTTT.

V and J are TRBV28 and TRBJ1-5, with TRBD1 matching 8 bases. V lost 6 bases to trimming and J lost 7 bases; unmatched junction nucleotides: 11. The CDR3 is 15 amino acids. Germline V gives CDR1 MDHEN, CDR2 SYDVKM. CDR3 bases: TGTGCCAGCAGCCCCACTGGACAGGGAGAACAGCCCCAGCATTTT. It translates to CASSPTGQGEQPQHF.

This clone appeared a few times. The V gene is TRBV27, the J gene TRBJ2-7; D uncertain. The CDR3 contains 13 residues. Germline CDR1 reads MNHEY; CDR2 reads SMNVEV (reference sequence). The germline V and J ends were trimmed by 2 bases and 3 bases, with 8 bases remaining between them. CDR3 residues: CASSLGPIYEQYF. Written as DNA, the CDR3 is TGTGCCAGCAGTTTAGGACCCATCTACGAGCAGTACTTC.

The chain has TRBV28 and TRBJ2-1; 7 bases map to TRBD2. Germline V gene lookup returns CDR1 MDHEN and CDR2 SYDVKM. This CDR3 has 16 amino acids. The ends lost 5 bases at V and 0 bases at J; junction bases unmatched: 7. Here the CDR3 reads CASSPQAGSSYNEQFF. CDR3 bases: TGTGCCAGCAGTCCACAAGCGGGGAGCTCCTACAATGAGCAGTTCTTC. The full variable domain, its missing parts supplied by reference TRBV28 and TRBJ2-1, is DVKVTQSSRYLVKRTGEKVFLECVQDMDHENMFWYRQDPGLGLRLIYFSYDVKMKEKGDIPEGYSVSREKKERFSLILESASTNQTSMYLCASSPQAGSSYNEQFFGPGTRLTVL.

The chain joins TRBV19 to TRBJ1-3; D remains ambiguous. Deletions cut 9 bases from V and 7 bases from J, with 22 bases between. The germline CDR1 and CDR2 sequences are LNHDA and SQIVND (reference sequence). This CDR3 region has 15 residues. The CDR3 nucleotides are TGTGCCAGCCACACCTCGCAGATCGATGGGAACACCATATATTTT. Its translation: CASHTSQIDGNTIYF.

The rearrangement joins TRBV5-1 to TRBJ1-4; no reliable D call. Germline values: CDR1 SGHRS, CDR2 YFSETQ. The V gene lost 0 bases and the J gene lost 3 bases, with 6 bases spanning the gap. This CDR3 is built from 14 residues. CDR3 bases: TGCGCCAGCAGCTTGGGGGCCTCTAATGAAAAACTGTTTTTT. Its protein product is CASSLGASNEKLFF. Variable domain in full (rest from reference TRBV5-1 and TRBJ1-4): KAGVTQTPRYLIKTRGQQVTLSCSPISGHRSVSWYQQTPGQGLQFLFEYFSETQRNKGNFPGRFSGRQFSNSRSEMNVSTLELGDSALYLCASSLGASNEKLFFGSGTQLSVL.

This clone was seen a handful of times. The chain recombines TRBV7-6 with TRBJ2-7; D possibly uses TRBD1 or TRBD2 (5 bases each). Germline CDR1 is SGHVS and CDR2 is FNYEAQ. This CDR3 has 14 amino acids. Trimming pared 2 bases from V and 2 bases from J, leaving 10 bases between. The CDR3 region has the DNA TGTGCCAGCAGCTTATACGAGGGGACCTACGAGCAGTACTTC. Translation gives CASSLYEGTYEQYF.

The rearrangement uses TRBV5-4 and TRBJ2-7, with unresolved D. Germline V gene lookup returns CDR1 SGHNT and CDR2 YYREEE (reference sequence). This CDR3 has 14 residues. V gave up 3 bases and J gave up 2 bases, with 12 bases separating them. The CDR3 DNA sequence: TGTGCCAGCAGCTCCCAGGCACCCCCCTACGAGCAGTACTTC. Translation: CASSSQAPPYEQYF.

The V and J genes are TRBV27 and TRBJ1-5, with a possible D match to TRBD1 (5 bases). CDR1 and CDR2 from the germline V gene are MNHEY and SMNVEV (reference sequence). Trimming pared 6 bases from V and 0 bases from J, leaving 15 bases between. There are 16 residues in the CDR3. CDR3 amino acids: CASSPWGGHSNQPQHF. In DNA, the CDR3 is TGTGCCAGCAGCCCCTGGGGCGGACATAGCAATCAGCCCCAGCATTTT.

V usage is TRBV5-1 and J usage is TRBJ1-5, with 9 bases that match TRBD1. This CDR3 has 16 residues. CDR1 SGHRS and CDR2 YFSETQ come from the germline V gene. J was trimmed by 7 bases and V by 4 bases; bases with no gene match: 12. This chain's CDR3 is CASSATGQGKGQPQHF. CDR3 DNA sequence: TGCGCCAGCAGCGCAACGGGACAGGGAAAGGGGCAGCCCCAGCATTTT.

This clone was found once. This chain joins TRBV11-2 and TRBJ2-7, with 10 bases that match TRBD1. The V gene's germline CDR1 is SGHAT and CDR2 FQNNGV. This CDR3 has 15 residues. J was trimmed by 2 bases and V by 4 bases; bases with no gene match: 5. The CDR3 loop is CASSSPGQGTYEQYF. As DNA, the CDR3 is TGTGCCAGCAGCTCCCCGGGACAGGGGACCTACGAGCAGTACTTC.

The J gene is TRBJ2-7, the V gene TRBV28; TRBD2 is a possible D gene (8 bases). V was cut by 6 bases and J by 3 bases, with 18 bases left in between. This CDR3 spans 15 amino acids. Germline-derived CDR1 and CDR2 are MDHEN and SYDVKM. The CDR3 loop is CASSRGGQTFYEQYF. CDR3 DNA: TGTGCCAGCAGCCGGGGGGGACAGACCTTCTACGAGCAGTACTTC.

The CDR3 DNA reads as TGCGCCAGCAGCTTGGGTCCGGGCTCCGGGCTCCAAGAGACCCAGTACTTC. This sequence encodes CASSLGPGSGLQETQYF. This sequence joins TRBV5-1 and TRBJ2-5; no firm D call. The V and J ends lost 0 bases and 1 base respectively, with 16 bases between them. The CDR3 is 17 residues long. CDR1 is SGHRS, CDR2 YFSETQ, per germline.

The chain employs TRBV5-4 and TRBJ2-7; D remains unclear. The CDR3 contains 13 residues. V shed 0 bases and J shed 5 bases, with 9 bases lying between them. Germline V CDR1 and CDR2: SGHNT, YYREEE (reference sequence). The DNA of the CDR3 is TGTGCCAGCAGCTTGGCCGGCCTCCACGAGCAGTACTTC. This gives the protein CASSLAGLHEQYF.

V usage is TRBV6-1 and J usage is TRBJ1-3; D is uncertain. V was pared by 6 bases and J by 1 base, with 13 bases between. CDR3 length: 15 residues. From germline, CDR1 is MNHNS and CDR2 SASEGT. CDR3 region: CASRNLGVSGNTIYF. The CDR3 region has the DNA TGTGCCAGCAGAAATCTAGGAGTTTCTGGAAACACCATATATTTT.

The chain is built from TRBV5-1 and TRBJ2-3, with 11 bases that match TRBD2. Germline CDR1 and CDR2: SGHRS and YFSETQ. This CDR3 spans 16 amino acids. The V and J ends lost 4 bases and 2 bases, in that order; junction bases with no gene match: 6. This chain's CDR3 is CASSMLAGGSTDTQYF. The CDR3 nucleotides are TGCGCCAGCAGCATGCTAGCGGGGGGTTCCACAGATACGCAGTATTTT.

This chain links TRBV28 with TRBJ2-2; the match to TRBD2 covers 12 bases. The trim removed 5 bases at V and 1 base at J, leaving 2 bases unmatched. This CDR3 comprises 16 residues. Per the germline V gene, CDR1 is MDHEN and CDR2 is SYDVKM. The CDR3 protein is CASSVTSGGNTGELFF. CDR3 bases: TGTGCCAGCAGTGTGACTAGCGGGGGGAACACCGGGGAGCTGTTTTTT.

This chain connects TRBV7-6 to TRBJ2-7; D unclear. Germline lookup yields CDR1 SGHVS and CDR2 FNYEAQ. V gave up 1 base and J gave up 2 bases, with 9 bases separating them. The CDR3 has 14 residues. The CDR3: CASSLGEGAYEQYF. CDR3 nucleotide sequence: TGTGCCAGCAGCTTAGGGGAAGGCGCCTACGAGCAGTACTTC.

This clone was found a few times. This rearrangement joins TRBV14 to TRBJ1-4; no definite D call. The CDR3 is 13 amino acids. Germline CDR1 is SGHDN and CDR2 is FVKESK. V shed 8 bases and J shed 6 bases, with 13 bases lying between them. The CDR3 sequence: CASSERLYEKLFF. CDR3 coding DNA: TGTGCCAGCTCAGAGAGGCTTTATGAAAAACTGTTTTTT.

The genes are TRBV6-5 and TRBJ1-1; D ambiguous. Germline lookup yields CDR1 MNHEY and CDR2 SVGAGI. This CDR3 is 12 amino acids long. Between the trimmed V and J ends, which lost 2 bases and 2 bases, there was a span of 3 bases. This CDR3 is CASSYQNTEAFF. As DNA, the CDR3 is TGTGCCAGCAGTTACCAAAACACTGAAGCTTTCTTT.